The 19 T cell receptor beta chains presented below share a single source sample, sequenced in a study of blood T cell repertoires in COVID-19. Assay used: immunoSEQ multiplex PCR; TCRdb lists only in-frame clones, some missing. Of fewer than 45,000 clones listed, about 85% are singletons. The sequencing input was peripheral blood. The receptors were sampled from a man over 45 with active COVID-19.

The V gene is TRBV9, the J gene TRBJ1-1; 8 bases match TRBD1. V was pared by 4 bases and J by 5 bases, with 4 bases of the junction left unmatched. The CDR3 totals 13 residues. Germline-derived CDR1 and CDR2 are SGDLS and YYNGEE. The CDR3 protein is CASSPRGLTEAFF. The CDR3 region has the DNA TGTGCCAGCAGCCCCAGGGGGCTGACTGAAGCTTTCTTT.

This chain links TRBV6-5 with TRBJ2-7; D perhaps matches TRBD1 (5 bases). V shed 2 bases and J shed 7 bases, with 9 bases lying between them. The CDR3 is 12 residues long. Germline-derived CDR1 and CDR2 are MNHEY and SVGAGI. The DNA of the CDR3 is TGTGCCAGCAGTTACAGGGGAAGGGAGCAGTACTTC. It codes for CASSYRGREQYF.

J is TRBJ2-7 and V is TRBV19; D is unresolved. V lost 5 bases and J 4 bases, leaving 9 bases between the germline ends. Germline-derived CDR1 and CDR2 are LNHDA and SQIVND (reference sequence). The CDR3 spans 12 residues. DNA for the CDR3: TGTGCCAGTAGTTCTACAGAATACGAGCAGTACTTC. Its protein is CASSSTEYEQYF.

This chain uses TRBV18 with TRBJ1-6; D call uncertain. With 4 bases removed from V and 0 bases from J, the gap between germline ends came to 7 bases. The germline V gene encodes CDR1 KGHSH and CDR2 LQKENI. The CDR3 consists of 15 residues. CDR3 DNA sequence: TGTGCCAGCTCACAGGAGAGCTCCTATAATTCACCCCTCCACTTT. Its translation is CASSQESSYNSPLHF.

V gene TRBV9 combines with J gene TRBJ2-1; 8 nucleotides agree with TRBD2. Germline assignment: CDR1 SGDLS and CDR2 YYNGEE. Trimming took 0 bases from V and 3 from J; bases not matched to a gene: 8. The CDR3 contains 17 residues. CDR3 region: CASSVGPGGDFYNEQFF. The CDR3 DNA reads as TGTGCCAGCAGCGTAGGGCCCGGGGGGGACTTCTACAATGAGCAGTTCTTC.

This sequence joins TRBV3-1 (or the pseudogene TRBV3-2) and TRBJ1-4, with D unclear. The ends were cut back, 4 bases at V and 0 bases at J, with 24 bases in the middle. This CDR3 is 20 amino acids long. CDR1 LGHDT and CDR2 YNNKEL come from the germline V gene (reference sequence). The CDR3 protein is CASSRRVNEGFWTTNEKLFF. In DNA form, the CDR3 reads TGTGCCAGCAGCCGGCGGGTTAATGAGGGCTTCTGGACAACTAATGAAAAACTGTTTTTT.

This clone has only one observation. One end of the junction fails to match germline, which may point to a read error. The chain links TRBV28 to TRBJ1-3, with TRBD1 matching 8 bases. The CDR3 is 15 residues long. Per the germline V gene, CDR1 is MDHEN and CDR2 is SYDVKM. In DNA, the CDR3 is TGTGCCGGCAGCCCAGGGACAGGCTCTGGAAACACCATATATTTT. It encodes CAGSPGTGSGNTIYF.

This clone counts as medium-sized (0.01 to 0.1%). V and J are TRBV5-1 and TRBJ2-5; 9 nucleotides agree with TRBD1. Germline V gene data show CDR1 as SGHRS and CDR2 as YFSETQ. The V and J ends lost 2 bases and 2 bases, in that order; junction bases with no gene match: 10. CDR3 length: 17 residues. The CDR3 coding sequence is TGCGCCAGCAGCTTACTCCGGGACAGGGCCTTACAAGAGACCCAGTACTTC. Amino acid sequence: CASSLLRDRALQETQYF.

The chain has TRBV5-1 and TRBJ2-7; D is possibly TRBD1 (5 bases). Germline V gene data show CDR1 as SGHRS and CDR2 as YFSETQ. This CDR3 spans 15 amino acids. V gave up 0 bases and J gave up 2 bases, with 12 bases separating them. CDR3 residues: CASSLAPTVAYEQYF. In DNA, the CDR3 is TGCGCCAGCAGCTTGGCCCCGACAGTTGCCTACGAGCAGTACTTC. The full variable domain, rest sourced from reference TRBV5-1 and TRBJ2-7, is KAGVTQTPRYLIKTRGQQVTLSCSPISGHRSVSWYQQTPGQGLQFLFEYFSETQRNKGNFPGRFSGRQFSNSRSEMNVSTLELGDSALYLCASSLAPTVAYEQYFGPGTRLTVT.

The chain has TRBV19 and TRBJ1-5; D is possibly TRBD1 (5 bases). Trimming took 2 bases from V and 3 from J, leaving 8 bases between them. Per the germline V gene, CDR1 is LNHDA and CDR2 is SQIVND (reference sequence). This CDR3 region has 14 residues. The CDR3 region has the DNA TGTGCCAGTAGTATACAGGGTTACAATCAGCCCCAGCATTTT. This codes for CASSIQGYNQPQHF. The complete variable domain, with remaining parts taken from reference TRBV19 and TRBJ1-5, reads DGGITQSPKYLFRKEGQNVTLSCEQNLNHDAMYWYRQDPGQGLRLIYYSQIVNDFQKGDIAEGYSVSREKKESFPLTVTSAQKNPTAFYLCASSIQGYNQPQHFGDGTRLSIL.

The rearrangement uses TRBV24-1 and TRBJ2-3; 9 bases are shared with TRBD1. V trimming: 9 bases; J trimming: 3 bases; junction bases outside the gene matches: 6. CDR1 and CDR2 (germline): KGHDR, SFDVKD. The CDR3 contains 14 residues. CDR3 coding DNA: TGTGCCACCGAACAGGGGGCAGGAACAGATACGCAGTATTTT. Residues: CATEQGAGTDTQYF.

The chain has TRBV10-3 and TRBJ1-1, with 10 bases that match TRBD1. Trimming cost V 10 bases and J 10 bases; bases outside gene matches: 9. There are 12 residues in the CDR3. Germline V CDR1 and CDR2: ENHRY, SYGVKD. The DNA for the CDR3 is TGTGCCACTCAGACAGGGGGCGACGCAGCTTTCTTT. It translates to CATQTGGDAAFF.

The chain joins TRBV27 to TRBJ2-1; TRBD2 matches 8 bases. The CDR3 extends over 15 amino acids. With V trimmed by 2 bases and J by 2 bases, 2 bases remained unmatched. The germline CDR1 and CDR2 sequences are MNHEY and SMNVEV (reference sequence). The CDR3 DNA follows: TGTGCCAGCAGTTTAGACGGGGGGGCCTACAATGAGCAGTTCTTC. This encodes CASSLDGGAYNEQFF.

This chain links TRBV5-1 with TRBJ2-5, with D perhaps matching TRBD2 (6 bases). CDR1 is SGHRS and CDR2 is YFSETQ in the germline V gene. Trimming cost V 4 bases and J 5 bases, with 18 bases left between them. The CDR3 is 15 residues long. The DNA of the CDR3 is TGCGCCAGCAGCCTCGGGGGTTCTTTGTGGGAGACCCAGTACTTC. Encoded protein: CASSLGGSLWETQYF.

This clone is a singleton in its sample. V usage is TRBV11-3 and J usage is TRBJ2-3; the match to TRBD2 covers 7 bases. This CDR3 is built from 12 residues. V lost 5 bases and J lost 6; bases outside the gene matches: 2. Germline CDR1 is SGHNT and CDR2 is YENEEA. As DNA, the CDR3 is TGTGCCAGCAGCATTAGCGGGGATACGCAGTATTTT. Protein product: CASSISGDTQYF.

The chain joins TRBV5-5 to TRBJ1-5, with 9 bases lining up with TRBD1. From germline, CDR1 is SGHKS and CDR2 YYEKEE (reference sequence). The CDR3 extends over 17 amino acids. J gave up 5 bases and V 4 bases, and 13 bases lay outside the gene matches. The CDR3 nucleotides read TGTGCCAGCAGCCCCGGGACAGGGACGATTGTGCATCAGCCCCAGCATTTT. This encodes CASSPGTGTIVHQPQHF.

The chain couples TRBV7-2 to TRBJ2-1, with D unclear. The CDR3 spans 13 residues. The germline gives CDR1 SGHTA, CDR2 FQGNSA. The ends were cut back, 5 bases at V and 4 bases at J, with 9 bases in the middle. CDR3 amino acids: CASSRSLYNEQFF. The CDR3 bases are TGTGCCAGCAGCCGGTCGCTATACAATGAGCAGTTCTTC.

This chain uses TRBV19 with TRBJ1-6; 8 nucleotides match TRBD1. Trimming took 6 bases from V and 6 from J; bases not matched to a gene: 4. The germline gives CDR1 LNHDA, CDR2 SQIVND (reference sequence). The CDR3 runs 14 residues. For the CDR3, the DNA is TGTGCCAGTAGAGGGACAGGAGGTAATTCACCCCTCCACTTT. The encoded protein is CASRGTGGNSPLHF.

This clone was seen a single time. V is TRBV18 and J is TRBJ2-5; D might be TRBD1 (6 bases). CDR1 KGHSH and CDR2 LQKENI come from the germline V gene. Trimming removed 1 base at V and 5 bases at J, with 11 bases between. This CDR3 has 14 residues. The CDR3 is CASSPQTGGETQYF. Written as DNA, the CDR3 is TGTGCCAGCTCACCACAGACAGGCGGGGAGACCCAGTACTTC.